The clone carrying this T cell receptor (beta chain) was counted a few times. Its antigen is currently unknown. The entry originates in a study of cytomegalovirus exposure and HLA in healthy donors. General observations from the study: A later analysis linked some 18,000 TCR beta sequences to HLA alleles at 0.05 false discovery rate. In a later analysis, a missense DCLRE1C variant was linked to TCR beta V- and J-gene trimming.

Researchers ran the PCR with 60 Vbeta and 13 Jbeta primers. Per the original methods: As a later analysis found, there were 78 million or so unique TCR beta chains, of which around 9.9 million were shared. TCRdb's copy holds only in-frame clones and misses some; the assay was immunoSEQ multiplex PCR. For V, J and clone size, that table is used; D and trimming come from the DNA. This sample has some 130,000 clones, with 75% to 80% found just once. The TCR sequence derives from a male donor in good health and CMV-seronegative. Material for sequencing was PBMCs.

The CDR3 coding sequence is TGCGCCAGCAGCCAAACGGGGTCAGCTCAGCCCCAGCATTTT. This translates into CASSQTGSAQPQHF. The rearrangement joins TRBV4-1 to TRBJ1-5; D is unresolved. CDR1 and CDR2 (germline): MGHRA, YSYEKL. The V end was cut by 2 bases, the J end by 6 bases, with 11 bases between. CDR3 length: 14 residues.